The 20 T cell receptor beta chains presented below share a single source sample, sequenced in a study of tumor and adjacent non-tumor tissue in lung cancer. RNA was extracted from bulk tissue without any cell sorting. More than 3 cm separated this lung sample from the edge of the tumor. A modified ARM-PCR protocol with three rounds of nested PCR amplified TCRbeta. One entry per CDR3 protein results from TCRdb running MiXCR on the multiplex PCR reads. This sample carries tens of thousands of distinct CDR3 sequences, roughly 60% of them seen once, and the ten largest clones take roughly 20%. The sample was distant non-tumor lung tissue. The receptors stem from a woman aged 40 to 50 with non-small cell lung cancer.

V is TRBV12-3 or TRBV12-4 and J is TRBJ2-5, with TRBD1 as a possible D gene (6 bases). The CDR3 has 14 residues. CDR3 DNA: TGTGTCAGTAGTTTAGCCAACAGGGAAGAGACCCAGTACTTC. It yields the protein CVSSLANREETQYF.

This clonotype was detected many times. The V and J genes are TRBV9 and TRBJ2-1; 8 nucleotides align to TRBD2. This CDR3 comprises 17 residues. Germline-derived CDR1 and CDR2 are SGDLS and YYNGEE. The junction had 9 bases not matched to a gene; V was cut back by 0 bases and J by 4 bases. The CDR3 is CASSVGVGSGGYNEQFF. CDR3 nucleotide sequence: TGTGCCAGCAGCGTAGGGGTGGGCAGCGGGGGTTACAATGAGCAGTTCTTC.

With respect to this clonotype: Its ends do not fully match the called genes, so a read error is possible. V usage is TRBV12-3 or TRBV12-4 and J usage is TRBJ2-5, with D possibly matching TRBD2 (7 bases). The CDR3 totals 15 residues. CDR3 sequence: CASSIGLGGGEIQYF. CDR3 nucleotides: TGTGCCAGCAGTATAGGACTAGGGGGAGGGGAGATCCAGTACTTC.

The chain employs TRBV29-1 and TRBJ2-1, with 10 bases identical to TRBD2. Per the germline V gene, CDR1 is SQVTM and CDR2 is ANQGSEA. The CDR3 loop spans 11 amino acids. V dropped 7 bases and J dropped 13; count of bases not matched to a gene: 7. The CDR3 sequence: CSDLAGVQQFF. Written as DNA, the CDR3 is TGCAGCGATCTAGCGGGAGTACAACAGTTCTTC.

The CDR3: CSVESGGTGANALTF. The CDR3 DNA reads TGCAGCGTTGAATCGGGGGGCACTGGGGCCAACGCCCTAACTTTC. The V gene is TRBV29-1, the J gene TRBJ2-6; TRBD2 might be the D (7 bases). This CDR3 has 15 residues. Trimming removed 2 bases at V and 19 bases at J, with 27 bases between. Looked up from germline, CDR1 is SQVTM and CDR2 is ANQGSEA.

Comments on this clonotype: Because it lacks the conserved phenylalanine or tryptophan at the end, this CDR3 is likely a read error. V and J are TRBV9 and TRBJ2-7, with D possibly TRBD1 on 6 matching bases. Germline CDR1 reads SGDLS; CDR2 reads YYNGEE. V lost 5 bases and J lost 1, with 25 bases in between. CDR3 length equals 18 residues. CDR3 in DNA: TGTGCCAGCAGTCGGGGAAAGGGCGCGCTCAGGGGATCCTACGAGCAGTACTAC. This codes for CASSRGKGALRGSYEQYY.

This clonotype showed up many times. The V gene is TRBV5-6, the J gene TRBJ2-2; the match to TRBD1 covers 9 bases. J lost 5 bases, V lost 2 bases, and 4 bases had no gene match. The germline V gene encodes CDR1 SGHDT and CDR2 YYEEEE. This CDR3 is 15 amino acids long. The CDR3 sequence is CASSLYRGHTGELFF. In nucleotides, the CDR3 is TGTGCCAGCAGCTTATACAGGGGGCATACCGGGGAGCTGTTTTTT.

In the case of this clonotype: It may be a read error: a sequence one base away is much more abundant. V is TRBV28 and J is TRBJ2-3; D uncertain. The CDR3 extends over 12 amino acids. The V and J ends lost 11 bases and 2 bases respectively, with 11 bases between them. The germline V gene encodes CDR1 MDHEN and CDR2 SYDVKM. CDR3 sequence (DNA): TGTGCCCCTTCGGCAGACACAGATACGCAGTATTTT. As protein: CAPSADTDTQYF.

This clonotype counts as medium-sized. V gene TRBV4-1 combines with J gene TRBJ2-2; 14 nucleotides line up with TRBD2. This CDR3 contains 16 residues. Unmatched junction bases numbered 8, after V lost 7 bases and J lost 7 bases. Germline V gene sequence: CDR1 MGHRA, CDR2 YSYEKL. CDR3 in DNA: TGCGCCAGCAACTCGGGACTAGCGGGAGCGGTCGGGGAGCTGTTTTTT. It translates to CASNSGLAGAVGELFF.

Concerning this clonotype itself: This could be a read error, since a much larger clone is one nucleotide away. The chain links TRBV30 to TRBJ2-5, with TRBD2 matching over 8 bases. The CDR3 runs to 14 residues. The germline V gene has CDR1 GTSNPN and CDR2 SVGIG (reference sequence). DNA for the CDR3: TGTGACTGGAGTGTACGCGGGGGGTGGGAGACCCAGTACTTC. Translation gives CDWSVRGGWETQYF.

About this clonotype: A read error may account for a junction end that differs from germline. The CDR3 loop reads CSIEGGPYASTDTQYF. In DNA form, the CDR3 reads TGCAGCATTGAAGGTGGACCGTATGCTAGCACAGATACGCAGTATTTT. The rearrangement uses TRBV29-1 and TRBJ2-3; the D is unclear. The CDR3 covers 16 residues. Germline CDR1 SQVTM, CDR2 ANQGSEA.

Comments on this clonotype: The junction shows a germline mismatch at one end, possibly a read error. The rearrangement joins TRBV7-6 to TRBJ2-3; D tentatively fits TRBD1 or TRBD2 (5 bases each). Germline-derived CDR1 and CDR2 are SGHVS and FNYEAQ. This CDR3 spans 13 amino acids. The CDR3 DNA is TGTACCAGCAGTATGGCTGGGGGAGATACGCAGTATTTT. Protein: CTSSMAGGDTQYF.

This clonotype has a single count. A read error may be the cause here, since a much bigger clone is one base away. The gene calls are TRBV6-1 and TRBJ2-1; 10 positions match TRBD2. Germline-derived CDR1 and CDR2 are MNHNS and SASEGT. The CDR3 length is 15 residues. As DNA, the CDR3 is TGTACCAGCAGGTCACTAGCGGGGTTTACGGGAGAGCAGTTCTTC. Protein product: CTSRSLAGFTGEQFF.

This clonotype occurred many times. The chain is built from TRBV30 and TRBJ1-1; no firm D call. V was trimmed by 0 bases and J by 6 bases, leaving 11 bases between them. The CDR3 contains 13 residues. CDR1 and CDR2 (germline): GTSNPN, SVGIG (reference sequence). Written as DNA, the CDR3 is TGTGCCTGGAGTGTTTCCCCTACGGCTGAAGCTTTCTTT. Protein sequence: CAWSVSPTAEAFF.

This sequence joins TRBV11-2 and TRBJ2-3, with 8 nucleotides matching TRBD2. This CDR3 is 12 amino acids long. CDR1 is SGHAT, CDR2 FQNNGV, per germline. With V trimmed by 5 bases and J by 12 bases, 7 bases remained unmatched. CDR3 residues: CASSPGLDAQYF. CDR3 DNA sequence: TGTGCCAGCAGCCCGGGACTAGATGCACAGTATTTT. The whole variable domain, remainder taken from reference TRBV11-2 and TRBJ2-3, is EAGVAQSPRYKIIEKRQSVAFWCNPISGHATLYWYQQILGQGPKLLIQFQNNGVVDDSQLPKDRFSAERLKGVDSTLKIQPAKLEDSAVYLCASSPGLDAQYFGPGTRLTVL.

The chain uses TRBV4-1 and TRBJ2-3; a weak D match, TRBD2 (5 bases). This CDR3 is built from 19 residues. Germline V gene sequence: CDR1 MGHRA, CDR2 YSYEKL. The CDR3 DNA follows: TGCTCAAGCAGCTCCCCGAGACTACGTGGGCACATCGACACAGATACGCAGTATTTT. Translating it yields CSSSSPRLRGHIDTDTQYF.

Notes on this clonotype: The CDR3 carries no conserved terminal phenylalanine or tryptophan, so it likely arises from a read error. The chain combines TRBV5-5 with TRBJ2-7; 7 nucleotides agree with TRBD1. The CDR3 covers 14 residues. Germline V CDR1 and CDR2: SGHKS, YYEKEE (reference sequence). The CDR3 bases are TGCGCCAGCAAGCCCGGGACAGACTCCTACGATCAGTACCTC. Translating gives CASKPGTDSYDQYL.

As regards this clonotype: The junction departs from the called germline gene at one end, perhaps through a read error. The chain uses TRBV20-1 and TRBJ1-6; TRBD1 is a possible D gene (6 bases). Germline lookup yields CDR1 DFQATT and CDR2 SNEGSKA (reference sequence). This CDR3 has 16 amino acids. CDR3 sequence: CSARTPRQVSNSPLRF. CDR3 sequence (DNA): TGCAGTGCTAGAACCCCCCGACAGGTCTCTAATTCACCCCTCCGCTTT.

Note on this clonotype: A read error may produce the germline difference seen at one junction end. CDR3 residues: CASVQDEARFQTQYF. CDR3 coding DNA: TGTGCCAGCGTCCAAGACGAGGCCAGGTTTCAGACACAGTACTTC. V is TRBV4-2 and J is TRBJ2-5; D ambiguous. The CDR3 loop spans 15 amino acids. Germline V lookup: CDR1 LGHNA, CDR2 YNFKEQ.

This clonotype appeared once. No conserved phenylalanine or tryptophan is present at the end of the CDR3, so a read error is the likely explanation. This chain joins TRBV6-1 and TRBJ2-3, with D possibly being TRBD2 (6 bases). Germline V gene lookup returns CDR1 MNHNS and CDR2 SASEGT. The CDR3 runs to 13 residues. The CDR3 region is CTSSEGTPDTQYY. CDR3 sequence (DNA): TGTACCAGCAGTGAAGGGACTCCAGATACGCAGTATTAT.